One sample yielded the 17 T cell receptor beta chains listed below, sequenced in a study of read filtering for tumor transcriptome and immune sequencing. Molecular barcoded adaptors covering alpha/delta and beta/gamma chains were used on roughly 370 ng RNA. TCRdb reprocessed the reads via MiXCR and lists one record per CDR3 protein. The table shows 85,000 to 100,000 distinct CDR3 sequences, with roughly 21% occurring only once. Sequencing was done on a sample of a population of CD138-negative cells sorted from bone marrow. These TCRs come from a donor at least 40 years old with multiple myeloma.

This clonotype occurred many times. This chain links TRBV11-2 with TRBJ2-4; D is undetermined. The germline V gene has CDR1 SGHAT and CDR2 FQNNGV. Trimming shortened V by 3 bases and J by 0 bases, and 6 bases separated the two germline ends. The CDR3 runs 14 residues. The CDR3 sequence is CASSFNRAKNIQYF. Written as DNA, the CDR3 is TGTGCCAGCAGCTTTAACAGAGCCAAAAACATTCAGTACTTC.

This clonotype was counted a few times. J is TRBJ2-2 and V is TRBV12-3 or TRBV12-4; the match to TRBD1 covers 8 bases. The CDR3 is made up of 15 amino acids. V dropped 6 bases and J dropped 0; count of bases not matched to a gene: 3. CDR3 protein: CASSEGQANTGELFF. As DNA, the CDR3 is TGTGCCAGCAGCGAGGGACAGGCGAACACCGGGGAGCTGTTTTTT.

The chain links TRBV28 to TRBJ2-5; D ambiguous. This CDR3 comprises 12 residues. The V end lost 4 bases, the J end lost 1 base, and 4 bases lay between the germline ends. Germline-derived CDR1 and CDR2 are MDHEN and SYDVKM. The CDR3 is CASSWTQETQYF. For the CDR3, the DNA is TGTGCCAGCAGTTGGACCCAAGAGACCCAGTACTTC.

The chain employs TRBV20-1 and TRBJ1-6; D unclear. Per the germline V gene, CDR1 is DFQATT and CDR2 is SNEGSKA (reference sequence). Trimming stripped 6 bases from V and 0 bases from J, with 12 bases between. The CDR3 runs 15 residues. CDR3 bases: TGCAGTGCGCCGACGGAAAGCTCCTATAATTCACCCCTCCACTTT. The encoded protein is CSAPTESSYNSPLHF.

This clonotype was picked up a small number of times. The chain uses TRBV7-9 and TRBJ2-3; TRBD2 matches 10 bases. The germline CDR1 and CDR2 sequences are SEHNR and FQNEAQ (reference sequence). This CDR3 is 14 amino acids long. After removal of 6 bases from V and 4 bases from J, the junction contained 4 bases not matched to a gene. CDR3 in amino acids: CASSYGLAADTQYF. The DNA of the CDR3 is TGTGCCAGCAGTTATGGACTAGCGGCAGATACGCAGTATTTT.

This clonotype was seen repeatedly, ten times or more. This rearrangement joins TRBV7-3 to TRBJ2-2; possible D gene TRBD1, 5 bases. With 0 bases removed from V and 6 bases from J, the gap between germline ends came to 5 bases. This CDR3 is built from 13 residues. Germline CDR1 reads SGHTA; CDR2 reads FQGTGA. CDR3 amino acids: CASSLTGPGELFF. DNA for the CDR3: TGTGCCAGCAGCTTAACGGGGCCCGGGGAGCTGTTTTTT.

The chain uses TRBV4-2 and TRBJ2-1; TRBD1 is a possible D gene (6 bases). V was shortened by 0 bases and J by 6 bases, with 9 bases between the two germline ends. Germline V gene data show CDR1 as LGHNA and CDR2 as YNFKEQ. The CDR3 is 14 amino acids. The CDR3 reads CASSQEGAGNEQFF. The DNA of the CDR3 is TGTGCCAGCAGCCAAGAGGGGGCGGGCAATGAGCAGTTCTTC.

The sample holds many counts of this clonotype. This rearrangement joins TRBV28 to TRBJ2-7; the D is unclear. Trimming shortened V by 3 bases and J by 4 bases, and 7 bases separated the two germline ends. Germline CDR1 and CDR2: MDHEN and SYDVKM. The CDR3 loop spans 12 amino acids. The CDR3 protein is CASSLKGYEQYF. The CDR3 DNA reads as TGTGCCAGCAGTTTGAAAGGGTACGAGCAGTACTTC.

This clonotype occurred a few times. J is TRBJ2-3 and V is TRBV29-1, with 10 bases lining up with TRBD1. Trimming at V came to 3 bases and at J to 5 bases, leaving 14 bases not matched to a gene. CDR1 and CDR2 (germline): SQVTM, ANQGSEA. This CDR3 is built from 17 residues. DNA for the CDR3: TGCAGCGTTGATAGGGGGGGCGGGACAGGGGCGTTAGATACGCAGTATTTT. Protein: CSVDRGGGTGALDTQYF.

This clonotype was detected ten times or more. V gene TRBV5-5 combines with J gene TRBJ2-7, with D perhaps TRBD1 (5 bases). The V and J ends lost 1 base and 3 bases respectively, with 8 bases between them. From germline, CDR1 is SGHKS and CDR2 YYEKEE (reference sequence). This CDR3 spans 13 amino acids. The CDR3 DNA follows: TGTGCCAGCAGCTTGCGACAGTACTACGAGCAGTACTTC. This translates into CASSLRQYYEQYF.

The V gene is TRBV18, the J gene TRBJ2-3; 7 bases are a match to TRBD2. The CDR3 has 13 amino acids. Trimming removed 3 bases from V and 4 bases from J; junction bases left unmatched: 1. Germline-derived CDR1 and CDR2 are KGHSH and LQKENI. The CDR3 loop is CASSPSGADTQYF. The CDR3 coding sequence is TGTGCCAGCTCACCCAGCGGGGCAGATACGCAGTATTTT.

In its sample, this clonotype was seen a few times. The chain employs TRBV7-8 and TRBJ2-1, with TRBD1 matching over 7 bases. With V trimmed by 3 bases and J by 6 bases, 14 bases remained unmatched. The CDR3 totals 17 residues. CDR1 is SGHVS and CDR2 is FQNEAQ in the germline V gene. CDR3: CASSFRLSGTASNEQFF. CDR3 in DNA: TGTGCCAGCAGCTTTCGGTTGTCCGGGACAGCCAGCAATGAGCAGTTCTTC.

Comment on this clonotype: Just one base apart from a much larger clone, this may be a read error. The V call is TRBV7-2, the J call TRBJ1-1; tentative D call: TRBD1 (6 bases). CDR1 is SGHTA and CDR2 is FQGNSA in the germline V gene. This CDR3 is built from 12 residues. CDR3 loop: CASPPGVTEALF. For the CDR3, the DNA is TGTGCCAGCCCCCCAGGGGTCACTGAAGCTCTCTTT.

This chain links TRBV11-2 with TRBJ2-1, with D perhaps matching TRBD1 or TRBD2 (5 bases each). Trimming stripped 5 bases from V and 3 bases from J, with 11 bases between. Per germline, CDR1 SGHAT and CDR2 FQNNGV. The CDR3 length is 14 residues. CDR3 coding DNA: TGTGCCAGCAGCCCGGGACGGATCTACAATGAGCAGTTCTTC. Protein sequence: CASSPGRIYNEQFF.

The table lists this clonotype with many counts. This chain uses TRBV4-1 with TRBJ2-7; D perhaps matches TRBD2 (7 bases). The V gene's germline CDR1 is MGHRA and CDR2 YSYEKL. This CDR3 is 18 amino acids long. V was clipped by 3 bases and J by 0 bases, with 21 bases between them. CDR3 bases: TGCGCCAGCAGCCATTCCCCCAGCGGGCGGGGGCGCTCCTACGAGCAGTACTTC. It is translated as CASSHSPSGRGRSYEQYF.

This clonotype was detected many times. This chain connects TRBV5-1 to TRBJ2-3; 16 nucleotides line up with TRBD2. Germline V gene lookup returns CDR1 SGHRS and CDR2 YFSETQ. The CDR3 contains 18 residues. The trim removed 3 bases at V and 2 bases at J, leaving 6 bases unmatched. CDR3 in DNA: TGCGCCAGCAGCTCGTCCGGGACTAGCGGGGGGGCCACAGATACGCAGTATTTT. Translated: CASSSSGTSGGATDTQYF.

This clonotype was found many times. The chain recombines TRBV5-5 with TRBJ2-5; D may be TRBD2 (5 bases). Germline lookup yields CDR1 SGHKS and CDR2 YYEKEE (reference sequence). V lost 3 bases and J lost 2, with 11 bases in between. CDR3 size: 14 residues. CDR3 sequence: CASSSGLRQETQYF. CDR3 sequence (DNA): TGTGCCAGCAGCTCAGGACTGCGACAAGAGACCCAGTACTTC. Filled out from reference TRBV5-5 and TRBJ2-5, the complete variable domain reads DAGVTQSPTHLIKTRGQQVTLRCSPISGHKSVSWYQQVLGQGPQFIFQYYEKEERGRGNFPDRFSARQFPNYSSELNVNALLLGDSALYLCASSSGLRQETQYFGPGTRLLVL.